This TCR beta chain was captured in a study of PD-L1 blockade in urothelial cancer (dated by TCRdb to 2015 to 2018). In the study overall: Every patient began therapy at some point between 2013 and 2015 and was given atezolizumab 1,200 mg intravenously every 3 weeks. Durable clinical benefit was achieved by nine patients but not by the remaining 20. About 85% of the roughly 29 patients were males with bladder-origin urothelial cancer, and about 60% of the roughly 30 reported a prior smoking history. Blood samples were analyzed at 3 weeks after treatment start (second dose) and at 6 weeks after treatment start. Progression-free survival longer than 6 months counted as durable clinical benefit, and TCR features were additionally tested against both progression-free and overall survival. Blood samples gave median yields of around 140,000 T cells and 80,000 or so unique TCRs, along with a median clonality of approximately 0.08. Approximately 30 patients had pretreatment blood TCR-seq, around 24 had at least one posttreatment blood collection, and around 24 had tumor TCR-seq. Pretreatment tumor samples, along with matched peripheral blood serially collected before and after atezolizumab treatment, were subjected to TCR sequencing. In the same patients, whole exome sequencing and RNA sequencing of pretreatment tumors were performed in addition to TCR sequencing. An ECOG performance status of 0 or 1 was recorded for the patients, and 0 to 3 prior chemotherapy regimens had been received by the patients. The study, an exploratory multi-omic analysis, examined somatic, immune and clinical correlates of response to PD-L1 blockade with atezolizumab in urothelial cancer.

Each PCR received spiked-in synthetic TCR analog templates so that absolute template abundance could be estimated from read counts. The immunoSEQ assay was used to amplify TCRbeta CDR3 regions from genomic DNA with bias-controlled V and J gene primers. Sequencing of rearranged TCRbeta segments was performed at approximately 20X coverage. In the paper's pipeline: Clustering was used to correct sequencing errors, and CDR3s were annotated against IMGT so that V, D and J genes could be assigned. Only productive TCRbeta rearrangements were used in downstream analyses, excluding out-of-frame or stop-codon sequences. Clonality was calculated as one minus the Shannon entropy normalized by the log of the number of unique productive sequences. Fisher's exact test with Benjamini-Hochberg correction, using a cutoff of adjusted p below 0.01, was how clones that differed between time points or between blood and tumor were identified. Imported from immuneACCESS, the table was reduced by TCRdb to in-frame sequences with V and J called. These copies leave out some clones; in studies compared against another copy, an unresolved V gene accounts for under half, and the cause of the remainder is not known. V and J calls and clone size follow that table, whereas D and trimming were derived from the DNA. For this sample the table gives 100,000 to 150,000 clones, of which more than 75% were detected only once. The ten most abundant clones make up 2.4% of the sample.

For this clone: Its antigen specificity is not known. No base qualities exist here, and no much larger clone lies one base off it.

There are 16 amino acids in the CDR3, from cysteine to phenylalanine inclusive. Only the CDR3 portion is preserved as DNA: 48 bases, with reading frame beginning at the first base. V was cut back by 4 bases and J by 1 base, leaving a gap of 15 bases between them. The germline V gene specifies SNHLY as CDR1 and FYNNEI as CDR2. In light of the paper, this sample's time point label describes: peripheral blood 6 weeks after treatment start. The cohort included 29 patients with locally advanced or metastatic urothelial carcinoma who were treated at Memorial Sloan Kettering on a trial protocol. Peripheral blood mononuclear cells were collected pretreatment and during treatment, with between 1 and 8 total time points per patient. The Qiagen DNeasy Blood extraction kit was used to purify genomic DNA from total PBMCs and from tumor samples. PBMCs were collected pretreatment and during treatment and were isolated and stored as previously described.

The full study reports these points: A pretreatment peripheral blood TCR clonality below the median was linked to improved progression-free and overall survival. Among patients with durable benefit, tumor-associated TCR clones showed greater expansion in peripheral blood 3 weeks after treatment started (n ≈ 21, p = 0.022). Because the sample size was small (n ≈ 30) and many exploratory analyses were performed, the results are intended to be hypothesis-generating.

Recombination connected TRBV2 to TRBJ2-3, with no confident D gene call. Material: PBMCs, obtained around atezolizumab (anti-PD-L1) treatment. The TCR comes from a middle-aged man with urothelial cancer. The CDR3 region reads CASSVGSSEGTDTQYF. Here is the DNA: TGTGCCAGCAGTGTCGGCTCTTCAGAGGGCACAGATACGCAGTATTTT.